The subject of this entry is one T cell receptor (beta chain). TCR beta chains were sequenced at survey level with immunoSEQ. Sequencing used immunoSEQ multiplex PCR; TCRdb keeps in-frame clones, though not all of them. The sample consists of 68,000 or so clones, around 93% of them appearing once. The CDR3 has 12 amino acids. CDR1 is LNHDA, CDR2 SQIVND, per germline (reference sequence). The sequenced material came from PBMCs. The clonotype comes from a middle-aged man with rheumatoid arthritis. The chain employs TRBV19 and TRBJ2-1; D not certain. DNA for the CDR3: TGTCCAGCAATCGAAGTTTACAATGAGCAGTTCTTC. Amino acids: CPAIEVYNEQFF. The full variable domain, with the rest looked up from reference TRBV19 and TRBJ2-1, is DGGITQSPKYLFRKEGQNVTLSCEQNLNHDAMYWYRQDPGQGLRLIYYSQIVNDFQKGDIAEGYSVSREKKESFPLTVTSAQKNPTAFYLCPAIEVYNEQFFGPGTRLTVL.